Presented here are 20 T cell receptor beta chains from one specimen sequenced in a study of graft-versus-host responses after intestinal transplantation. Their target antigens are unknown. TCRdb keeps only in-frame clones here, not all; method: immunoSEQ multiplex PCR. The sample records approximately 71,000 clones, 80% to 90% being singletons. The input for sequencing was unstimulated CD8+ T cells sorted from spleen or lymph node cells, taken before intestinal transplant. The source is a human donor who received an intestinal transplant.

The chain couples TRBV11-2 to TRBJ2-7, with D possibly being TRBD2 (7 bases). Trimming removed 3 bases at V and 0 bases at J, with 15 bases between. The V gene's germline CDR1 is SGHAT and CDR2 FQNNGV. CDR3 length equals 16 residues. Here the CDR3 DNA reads TGTGCCAGCAGCTTGCGGGGGCTGGAGGTCTCCTACGAGCAGTACTTC. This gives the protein CASSLRGLEVSYEQYF. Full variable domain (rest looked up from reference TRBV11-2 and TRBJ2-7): EAGVAQSPRYKIIEKRQSVAFWCNPISGHATLYWYQQILGQGPKLLIQFQNNGVVDDSQLPKDRFSAERLKGVDSTLKIQPAKLEDSAVYLCASSLRGLEVSYEQYFGPGTRLTVT.

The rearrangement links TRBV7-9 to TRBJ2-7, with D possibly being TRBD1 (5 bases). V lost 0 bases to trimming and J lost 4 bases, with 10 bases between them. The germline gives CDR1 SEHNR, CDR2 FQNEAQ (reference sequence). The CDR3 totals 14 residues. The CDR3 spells CASSLAGQGYEQYF. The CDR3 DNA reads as TGTGCCAGCAGCTTAGCGGGGCAAGGATACGAGCAGTACTTC.

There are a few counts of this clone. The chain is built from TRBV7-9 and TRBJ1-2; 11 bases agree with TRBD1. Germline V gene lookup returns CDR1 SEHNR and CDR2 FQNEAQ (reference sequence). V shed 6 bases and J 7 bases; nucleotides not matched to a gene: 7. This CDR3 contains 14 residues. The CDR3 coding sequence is TGTGCCAGCAGTCGGACAGGGGGCGCGTCTGGCTACACCTTC. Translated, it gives CASSRTGGASGYTF.

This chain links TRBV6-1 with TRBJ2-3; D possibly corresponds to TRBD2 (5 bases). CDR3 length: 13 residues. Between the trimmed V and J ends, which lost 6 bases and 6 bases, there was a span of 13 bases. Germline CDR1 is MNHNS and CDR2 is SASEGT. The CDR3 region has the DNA TGTGCCAGCAGGGGCGGGCCGTCGGATACGCAGTATTTT. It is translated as CASRGGPSDTQYF.

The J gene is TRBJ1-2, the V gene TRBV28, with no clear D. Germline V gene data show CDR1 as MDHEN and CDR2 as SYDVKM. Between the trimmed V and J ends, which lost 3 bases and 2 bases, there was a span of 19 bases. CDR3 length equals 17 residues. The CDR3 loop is CASSFRARVADNYGYTF. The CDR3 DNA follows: TGTGCCAGCAGTTTCCGCGCGCGCGTAGCGGACAACTATGGCTACACCTTC.

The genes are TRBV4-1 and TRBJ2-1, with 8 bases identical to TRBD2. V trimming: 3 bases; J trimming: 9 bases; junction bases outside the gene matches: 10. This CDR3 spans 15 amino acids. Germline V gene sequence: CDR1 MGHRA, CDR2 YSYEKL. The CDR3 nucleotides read TGCGCCAGCAGCCAGAGCCGGGGGGGAGGGGTTGAGCAGTTCTTC. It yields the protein CASSQSRGGGVEQFF.

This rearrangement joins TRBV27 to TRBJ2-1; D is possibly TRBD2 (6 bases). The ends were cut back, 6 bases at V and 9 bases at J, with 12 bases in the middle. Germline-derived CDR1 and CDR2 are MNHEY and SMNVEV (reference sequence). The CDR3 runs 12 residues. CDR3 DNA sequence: TGTGCCAGCAGGATACTCGGGGGTGAGCAGTTCTTC. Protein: CASRILGGEQFF.

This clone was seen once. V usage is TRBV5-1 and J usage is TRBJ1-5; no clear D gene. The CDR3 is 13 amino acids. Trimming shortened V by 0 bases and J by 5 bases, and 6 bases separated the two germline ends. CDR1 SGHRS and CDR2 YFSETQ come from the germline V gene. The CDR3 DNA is TGCGCCAGCAGCTTGGCCCCCGATCAGCCCCAGCATTTT. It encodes CASSLAPDQPQHF.

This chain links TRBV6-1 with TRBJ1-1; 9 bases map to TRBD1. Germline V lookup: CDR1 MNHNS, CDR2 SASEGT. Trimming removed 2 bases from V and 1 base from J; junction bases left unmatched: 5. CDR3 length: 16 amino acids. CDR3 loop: CASSEFPTGGNTEAFF. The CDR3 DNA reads TGTGCCAGCAGTGAATTCCCGACAGGGGGGAACACTGAAGCTTTCTTT.

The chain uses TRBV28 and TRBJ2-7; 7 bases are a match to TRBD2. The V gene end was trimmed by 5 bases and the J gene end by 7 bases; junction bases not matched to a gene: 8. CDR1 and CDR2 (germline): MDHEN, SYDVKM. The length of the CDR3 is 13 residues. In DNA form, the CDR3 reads TGTGCCAGCAGTCCCAGACTAGCTCTTGAGCAGTACTTC. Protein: CASSPRLALEQYF.

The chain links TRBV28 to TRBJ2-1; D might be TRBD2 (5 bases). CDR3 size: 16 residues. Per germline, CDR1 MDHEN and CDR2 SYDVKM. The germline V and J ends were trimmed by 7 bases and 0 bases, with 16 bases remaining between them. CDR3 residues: CASTPGVHVSYNEQFF. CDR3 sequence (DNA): TGTGCCAGCACCCCCGGGGTCCACGTCTCCTACAATGAGCAGTTCTTC. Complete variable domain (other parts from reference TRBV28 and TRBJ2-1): DVKVTQSSRYLVKRTGEKVFLECVQDMDHENMFWYRQDPGLGLRLIYFSYDVKMKEKGDIPEGYSVSREKKERFSLILESASTNQTSMYLCASTPGVHVSYNEQFFGPGTRLTVL.

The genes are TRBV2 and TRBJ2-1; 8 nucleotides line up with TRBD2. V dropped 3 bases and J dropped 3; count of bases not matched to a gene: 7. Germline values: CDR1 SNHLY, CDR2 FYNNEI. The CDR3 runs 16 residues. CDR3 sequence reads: CASSDPSAGDYNEQFF. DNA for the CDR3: TGTGCCAGCAGTGACCCCTCAGCGGGGGACTACAATGAGCAGTTCTTC.

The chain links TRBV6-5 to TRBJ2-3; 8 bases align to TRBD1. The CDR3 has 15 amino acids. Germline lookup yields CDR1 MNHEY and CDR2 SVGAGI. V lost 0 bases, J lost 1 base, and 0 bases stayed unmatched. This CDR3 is CASSYSDRGTDTQYF. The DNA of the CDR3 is TGTGCCAGCAGTTACTCGGACAGGGGCACAGATACGCAGTATTTT.

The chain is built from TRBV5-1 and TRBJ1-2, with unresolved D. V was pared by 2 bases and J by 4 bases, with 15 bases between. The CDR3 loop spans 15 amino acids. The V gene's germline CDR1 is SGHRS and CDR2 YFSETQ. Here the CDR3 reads CASSFANPPGYGYTF. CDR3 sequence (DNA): TGCGCCAGCAGCTTCGCAAACCCTCCGGGCTATGGCTACACCTTC.

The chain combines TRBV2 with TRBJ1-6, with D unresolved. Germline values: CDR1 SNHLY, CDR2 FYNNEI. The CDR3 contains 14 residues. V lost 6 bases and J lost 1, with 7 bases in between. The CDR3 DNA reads TGTGCCAGCAGGAAGCCTTCCTATAATTCACCCCTCCACTTT. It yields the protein CASRKPSYNSPLHF. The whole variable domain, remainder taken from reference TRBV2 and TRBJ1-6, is EPEVTQTPSHQVTQMGQEVILRCVPISNHLYFYWYRQILGQKVEFLVSFYNNEISEKSEIFDDQFSVERPDGSNFTLKIRSTKLEDSAMYFCASRKPSYNSPLHFGNGTRLTVT.

Written as DNA, the CDR3 is TGTGCCAGCAGCTTCGAGAGGGCGGGACGCCTCGAGCAGTACTTC. This encodes CASSFERAGRLEQYF. This sequence joins TRBV5-6 and TRBJ2-7; maybe TRBD2 (6 bases). This CDR3 comprises 15 residues. CDR1 is SGHDT and CDR2 is YYEEEE in the germline V gene. Trimming took off 2 bases at V and 6 bases at J, with 18 bases between the two ends.

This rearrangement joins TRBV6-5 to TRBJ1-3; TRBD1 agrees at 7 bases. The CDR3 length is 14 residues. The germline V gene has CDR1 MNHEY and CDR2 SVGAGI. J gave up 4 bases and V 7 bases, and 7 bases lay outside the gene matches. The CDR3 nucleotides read TGTGCCAGCAATTCACAGGGGCCCGGAAACACCATATATTTT. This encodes CASNSQGPGNTIYF.

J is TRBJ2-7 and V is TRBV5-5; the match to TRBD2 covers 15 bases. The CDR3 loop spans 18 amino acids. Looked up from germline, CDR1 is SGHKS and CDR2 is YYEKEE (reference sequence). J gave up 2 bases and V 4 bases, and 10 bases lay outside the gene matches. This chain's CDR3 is CASSPRPGLAGGPYEQYF. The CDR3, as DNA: TGTGCCAGCAGCCCCCGTCCGGGACTAGCGGGAGGACCCTACGAGCAGTACTTC.

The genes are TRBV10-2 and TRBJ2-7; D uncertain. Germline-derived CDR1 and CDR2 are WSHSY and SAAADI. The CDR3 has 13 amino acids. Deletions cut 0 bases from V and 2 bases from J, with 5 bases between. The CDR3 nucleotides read TGCGCCAGCAGTGAGTCGACAACCTACGAGCAGTACTTC. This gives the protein CASSESTTYEQYF.

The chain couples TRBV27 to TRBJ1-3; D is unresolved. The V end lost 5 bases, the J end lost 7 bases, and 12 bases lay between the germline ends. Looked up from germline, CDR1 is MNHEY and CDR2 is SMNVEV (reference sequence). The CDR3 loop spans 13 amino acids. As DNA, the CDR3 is TGTGCCAGCAGTCAAACTGCCGGTAACACCATATATTTT. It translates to CASSQTAGNTIYF.